This T cell receptor (beta chain) was recorded in a study of T cells after somatic rescue of genetic block. Assay: immunoSEQ multiplex PCR; the TCRdb copy retains only in-frame clones and omits some. Of tens of thousands of clones listed, 92% are singletons. This clone was observed a single time. CDR3 length equals 15 residues. CDR1 and CDR2 (germline): SGHTA, FQGNSA. Trimming pared 1 base from V and 1 base from J, leaving 8 bases between. This clonotype was obtained from a man in his forties or fifties. This rearrangement joins TRBV7-2 to TRBJ2-4; D may be TRBD1 (5 bases). Material: peripheral blood mononuclear cells (PBMCs). As DNA, the CDR3 is TGTGCCAGCAGCTTAGTCAGGGCGGCCAAAAACATTCAGTACTTC. Its translation is CASSLVRAAKNIQYF.